The clone carrying this T cell receptor (beta chain) was observed at least ten times. Its antigen is unidentified. The data were taken from a study of regulatory T cells in long-lasting Graves disease. As to time point: newly diagnosed GD, antithyroid drugs for less than 3 months. The authors made the TCR library using RNA they extracted from PBMCs. The CDR3 is 14 residues long. The V gene end was trimmed by 6 bases and the J gene end by 3 bases; junction bases not matched to a gene: 7. TCR beta libraries were built with iRepertoire HTBI primers and Arm-PCR of CDR3 regions. Per the original data handling: Across the samples, identification revealed approximately 66 TRBV and 15 or so TRBJ segments. TCRdb fed the multiplex PCR reads into MiXCR, producing one record per CDR3 protein. The V and J calls reflect TCRdb's pipeline rather than the authors' work. This table has roughly 420,000 distinct CDR3 sequences, 14% appearing once.

General observations from the study: Favored gene segments in persistent disease were TRBV28, TRBJ1-2 and TRBJ2-5. Comparison showed that persistent patients shared more public clonotypes (2,741) than new patients (approximately 1,000).

The data also belong to a second study, concerning T cells in Graves' hyperthyroidism and ophthalmopathy. That work adds: During a first-round RT-PCR of the TCR CDR3, the HTBI primer set was used.

This clonotype was sampled from a woman aged 45-60 years with Graves disease. This material consisted of peripheral blood mononuclear cells (PBMCs), taken at new diagnosis, from a patient treated with antithyroid drugs. The chain couples TRBV12-3 or TRBV12-4 to TRBJ2-5; 7 positions match TRBD1. The CDR3 coding sequence is TGTGCCAGCAGCCTCGGGACAGCAAAAGAGACCCAGTACTTC. Its protein product is CASSLGTAKETQYF.